This is a list of T cell receptor beta chains from one sample in a study of tumor and adjacent non-tumor tissue in lung cancer. MiXCR, run by TCRdb on the multiplex PCR reads, gives a single entry per CDR3 protein. The sample shows approximately 100,000 distinct CDR3 sequences, around 80% of them seen only once. The specimen sequenced was lung tumor tissue. The receptors derive from a woman aged 55-70 years with non-small cell lung cancer. The CDR3 runs from the conserved cysteine through the conserved F or W. Each record gives: CDR3 DNA, CDR3 protein, J gene, V gene, D gene, clone size. The D gene is left open where the match is weak. For some rows the clone size is stated as once, few or many, or as a class when expanded; others skip it.

CDR3nt: TGTGCCAGCAGAACGCACAGGGGGCTCTCTGGAAACACCATATATTTT; CDR3aa: CASRTHRGLSGNTIYF; j_gene: TRBJ1-3; v_gene: TRBV6-6; d_gene: TRBD1; abundance: .
CDR3nt: TGTGCCAGCTTACAGGGGGACTTGCAGACCCAGTACTTC; CDR3aa: CASLQGDLQTQYF; j_gene: TRBJ2-5; v_gene: TRBV28; d_gene: TRBD1; abundance: few
CDR3nt: TGTGCCAGCAGCCCCCAGGTGGGGTGGAGGAGCTACATCTTC; CDR3aa: CASSPQVGWRSYIF; j_gene: TRBJ1-2; v_gene: TRBV6-2/TRBV6-3; d_gene: .; abundance: .
CDR3nt: TGCAGCGCTGGGACAGGGTTCGACTACGAGCAGTACTTC; CDR3aa: CSAGTGFDYEQYF; j_gene: TRBJ2-7; v_gene: TRBV29-1; d_gene: TRBD1; abundance: .
CDR3nt: TGTGACAGCAGTTCCGAGACAGTTTCGAACACCGGGGAGCTGTTTTTT; CDR3aa: CDSSSETVSNTGELFF; j_gene: TRBJ2-2; v_gene: TRBV6-5; d_gene: .; abundance: .
CDR3nt: TGTACCAGCAGCACTGGGATAGGGGGCGAAGCCTTCTTT; CDR3aa: CTSSTGIGGEAFF; j_gene: TRBJ1-1; v_gene: TRBV11-2; d_gene: TRBD1; abundance: once
CDR3nt: TGCGCTAGCAGCCAAGAGCAGTCCAGGGGCTCCGAGCAGTACTTC; CDR3aa: CASSQEQSRGSEQYF; j_gene: TRBJ2-7; v_gene: TRBV4-3; d_gene: .; abundance: .
CDR3nt: TGTGCCAGCAATTTGAGGCCCCTCTCTGGAAACACCATATATTTT; CDR3aa: CASNLRPLSGNTIYF; j_gene: TRBJ1-3; v_gene: TRBV28; d_gene: .; abundance: .
CDR3nt: TGTGCCAGCAGCCGGACAGGCAACTATGGCTACATCTTC; CDR3aa: CASSRTGNYGYIF; j_gene: TRBJ1-2; v_gene: TRBV6-5; d_gene: TRBD1; abundance: .
CDR3nt: TGCAGTGCTACAGATTGGGCTAGCGGGGCCTACAATGTGCAGTTCTTC; CDR3aa: CSATDWASGAYNVQFF; j_gene: TRBJ2-1; v_gene: TRBV20-1; d_gene: TRBD2; abundance: .
CDR3nt: TGTGCCAGCATTTCTCTATGGGGCATCGCAGGAATTAACTATGGCTACACCTTC; CDR3aa: CASISLWGIAGINYGYTF; j_gene: TRBJ1-2; v_gene: TRBV11-2; d_gene: .; abundance: .